This T cell receptor (beta chain) was observed in a study of molecular identifiers for immune sequencing clone quantification. V dropped 5 bases and J dropped 9 bases, with 19 bases sitting between them. The CDR3 totals 14 residues. From germline, CDR1 is MDHEN and CDR2 SYDVKM. Via MiXCR, TCRdb re-called the PCR reads, giving one row per CDR3 protein. Here the sample spans a few hundred thousand distinct CDR3 sequences, over 20% being singletons. The sequenced sample consisted of naive CD8+ T cells from blood, with Jurkat cell RNA spiked in. The subset here: FACS-sorted CD8+CD4-CCR7+CD45RA+ naive T cells. V gene TRBV28 combines with J gene TRBJ2-5, with D maybe TRBD2 (6 bases). The source is a human donor in good health. Some libraries in this study had Jurkat cell RNA spiked in. The CDR3 sequence: CASSPTGAPQPQYF. The DNA of the CDR3 is TGTGCCAGCAGTCCCACGGGAGCCCCCCAGCCCCAGTACTTC.